This T cell receptor beta chain was identified in a study of blood T cell repertoires in COVID-19. This clone was seen only a few times. Profiled with immunoSEQ multiplex PCR; TCRdb holds only in-frame clones, not every one. The table has more than 15,000 clones, around 87% seen once; the top ten hold about 17%. The sequence was obtained from a man aged 45-60 years with active COVID-19. The sample comprised peripheral blood.

The CDR3 nucleotides read TGTGCCTGGAGAGGACAGTATAATTCACCCCTCCACTTT. Its translation is CAWRGQYNSPLHF. The V call is TRBV30, the J call TRBJ1-6, with D perhaps TRBD1 (6 bases). The CDR3 runs 13 residues. Trimming took 3 bases from V and 4 from J, leaving 7 bases between them. Germline CDR1 reads GTSNPN; CDR2 reads SVGIG (reference sequence).